The rows below give T cell receptor beta chains drawn from one sample of a study of blood T cell repertoires in COVID-19. Profiled with immunoSEQ multiplex PCR; TCRdb holds only in-frame clones, not every one. This sample has roughly 62,000 clones, with almost 85% found just once. Specimen: peripheral blood. These receptors were taken from a man in his sixties with acute or convalescent COVID-19. Each CDR3 is given with its conserved first and last residue. A D gene is named only where the DNA matches it firmly. Rows may omit the clone size; those that give it use once, few, many or a size class.

V gene	clone size	J gene	D gene	CDR3 protein	CDR3 DNA
TRBV18	.	TRBJ2-3	.	CASSSSLVTDTQYF	TGTGCCAGCTCATCGTCACTAGTAACAGATACGCAGTATTTT
TRBV6-8	.	TRBJ2-3	TRBD2	CASSSLYERDCTDTQYF	TGTGCCAGCAGTTCCCTTTACGAGCGGGATTGCACAGATACGCAGTATTTT
TRBV7-3	.	TRBJ1-2	.	CASSLTPGYGYTF	TGTGCCAGCAGCTTAACGCCCGGCTATGGCTACACCTTC
TRBV5-8	.	TRBJ1-5	.	CASQAARGTFSNQPQHF	TGTGCCAGCCAAGCAGCTAGGGGCACATTTAGCAATCAGCCCCAGCATTTT
TRBV2	.	TRBJ2-3	.	CASSEGTRGMAQYF	TGTGCCAGCAGTGAAGGGACTAGGGGGATGGCGCAGTATTTT
TRBV5-5	.	TRBJ2-3	.	CASSLKGNSDTQYF	TGTGCCAGCAGCTTGAAGGGGAACTCAGATACGCAGTATTTT
TRBV19	.	TRBJ1-3	.	CASGRLEAGNTIYF	TGTGCCAGTGGGAGGTTAGAGGCTGGAAACACCATATATTTT
TRBV6-6	.	TRBJ1-2	.	CASTTVTGGHYGYTF	TGTGCCAGCACCACCGTAACGGGGGGCCACTATGGCTACACCTTC
TRBV9	.	TRBJ1-6	.	CASSVGQVGNSPLHF	TGTGCCAGCAGCGTAGGACAGGTGGGTAATTCACCCCTCCACTTT
TRBV7-2	.	TRBJ2-5	.	CASSLLLGGKTQYF	TGTGCCAGCAGCTTATTGCTGGGGGGAAAGACCCAGTACTTC
TRBV5-6	.	TRBJ1-2	TRBD1	CASSPGQGYGYTF	TGTGCCAGCAGCCCGGGACAGGGCTATGGCTACACCTTC
TRBV4-1	.	TRBJ2-2	TRBD2	CASSQGTSGGNTGELFF	TGCGCCAGCAGCCAAGGAACTAGCGGGGGGAACACCGGGGAGCTGTTTTTT
TRBV6-6	.	TRBJ2-5	TRBD2	CTSSPRNVGGGTQETQYF	TGTACCAGCAGTCCACGGAATGTGGGCGGGGGGACACAAGAGACCCAGTACTTC
TRBV30	once	TRBJ2-2	.	CAWSVWRDGTGELFF	TGTGCCTGGAGTGTATGGAGGGATGGCACCGGGGAGCTGTTTTTT
TRBV6-5	.	TRBJ2-2	.	CASSRTVSNTGELFF	TGTGCCAGCAGTAGGACAGTTTCGAACACCGGGGAGCTGTTTTTT
TRBV19	.	TRBJ2-5	TRBD2	CASSVGLAGRGGGTQETQYF	TGTGCCAGTAGTGTGGGACTAGCGGGGAGAGGTGGAGGAACCCAAGAGACCCAGTACTTC
TRBV4-2	.	TRBJ2-3	TRBD2	CASSPMVLAGGTDTQYF	TGTGCCAGCAGCCCTATGGTCTTAGCGGGGGGGACAGATACGCAGTATTTT
TRBV2	.	TRBJ1-2	.	CASTRESLFPF	TGTGCCAGCACTAGAGAATCTTTGTTCCCCTTC
TRBV27	.	TRBJ1-4	.	CASSWRGATNEKLFF	TGTGCCAGCAGTTGGAGGGGAGCAACTAATGAAAAACTGTTTTTT
TRBV4-1	few	TRBJ2-7	TRBD2	CANPRGLAGEPPYEQYF	TGCGCCAACCCACGAGGGCTAGCGGGGGAGCCGCCCTACGAGCAGTACTTC
TRBV4-2	.	TRBJ2-6	TRBD1	CASRQISTGGSGANVLTF	TGTGCCAGCAGACAAATATCGACAGGGGGGTCTGGGGCCAACGTCCTGACTTTC
TRBV2	few	TRBJ2-7	TRBD1	CASGATGTGGLGQGF	TGTGCCAGCGGCGCAACCGGGACAGGGGGCTTAGGGCAGGGCTTC
TRBV7-3	.	TRBJ2-5	TRBD2	CASSLGPRLAEPQETQYF	TGTGCCAGCAGCTTAGGCCCCCGACTAGCGGAGCCCCAAGAGACCCAGTACTTC
TRBV7-2	.	TRBJ1-5	.	CASSLGAGLNQPQHF	TGTGCCAGCAGCTTAGGGGCAGGGCTTAATCAGCCCCAGCATTTT
TRBV29-1	.	TRBJ1-1	TRBD1	CSVGTGGADTEAFF	TGCAGCGTCGGGACAGGGGGCGCGGACACTGAAGCTTTCTTT
TRBV24-1	few	TRBJ2-1	TRBD1	CATSDPDRAGGNEQFF	TGTGCCACCAGTGATCCGGACAGGGCCGGCGGCAATGAGCAGTTCTTC
TRBV12-3/TRBV12-4	.	TRBJ2-7	.	CASRNDYVYEQYF	TGTGCCAGCAGGAACGACTACGTCTACGAGCAGTACTTC
TRBV5-1	.	TRBJ1-6	.	CASSLAGDSPLHF	TGCGCCAGCAGCTTGGCAGGGGACTCACCCCTCCACTTT
TRBV7-9	once	TRBJ2-7	TRBD1	CASSGHRGAYSYEQYF	TGTGCCAGCAGCGGACACAGGGGGGCTTACTCCTACGAGCAGTACTTC
TRBV5-4	.	TRBJ2-1	TRBD2	CASRLTSGGALIYEQFF	TGTGCCAGCAGATTGACTAGCGGGGGGGCTTTAATTTATGAGCAGTTCTTC
TRBV7-2	few	TRBJ1-4	.	CASSLVGGTTNEKLFF	TGTGCCAGCAGCCTAGTTGGGGGCACAACTAATGAAAAACTGTTTTTT
TRBV7-2	.	TRBJ2-4	.	CASSPTTFLAKNIQYF	TGTGCCAGCAGCCCCACGACTTTTTTAGCCAAAAACATTCAGTACTTC
TRBV27	.	TRBJ2-2	TRBD1	CASNSRQGGSTGELFF	TGTGCCAGCAATTCAAGACAGGGGGGGTCAACCGGGGAGCTGTTTTTT
TRBV9	.	TRBJ2-3	.	CATEGEGPGDTQYF	TGTGCCACCGAAGGGGAAGGGCCGGGAGATACGCAGTATTTT
TRBV2	once	TRBJ1-1	.	CASEGVTEAFF	TGTGCCAGCGAGGGGGTAACTGAAGCTTTCTTT
TRBV6-4	.	TRBJ2-1	.	CASRRDSSSYNEQFF	TGTGCCAGCAGAAGGGACTCGAGCTCCTACAATGAGCAGTTCTTC
TRBV5-8	.	TRBJ2-6	.	CASSSGGLTYSGANVLTF	TGTGCCAGCTCAAGTGGGGGACTGACCTACTCTGGGGCCAACGTCCTGACTTTC
TRBV19	once	TRBJ1-5	TRBD1	CASTNDRGGRNQPQHF	TGTGCCAGTACCAACGACAGGGGAGGTCGCAATCAGCCCCAGCATTTT
TRBV18	.	TRBJ2-1	TRBD1	CASSPILIGTGDNEQFF	TGTGCCAGCTCACCAATCCTGATAGGGACAGGGGACAATGAGCAGTTCTTC
TRBV19	.	TRBJ1-5	.	CASSADRPNQPQHF	TGTGCCAGTAGTGCAGACAGGCCGAATCAGCCCCAGCATTTT
TRBV18	.	TRBJ1-5	.	CASSDYGFNQPQHF	TGTGCCAGCTCCGACTACGGGTTCAATCAGCCCCAGCATTTT
TRBV4-1	once	TRBJ2-6	.	CASSQGTENVLTF	TGCGCCAGCAGCCAAGGGACAGAAAACGTCCTGACTTTC
TRBV5-1	.	TRBJ2-4	.	CASSLDNLAKNIQYF	TGCGCCAGCAGCTTGGACAATTTAGCCAAAAACATTCAGTACTTC
TRBV5-6	.	TRBJ1-1	TRBD1	CASSGRGLTEAFF	TGTGCCAGCAGCGGCAGGGGGCTCACTGAAGCTTTCTTT
TRBV5-6	.	TRBJ1-2	TRBD1	CASSGGQTSPLYGYTF	TGTGCCAGCAGCGGGGGACAGACGTCCCCCCTCTATGGCTACACCTTC
TRBV2	.	TRBJ1-2	.	CASSGQNSYGYTF	TGTGCCAGCAGTGGACAGAATTCCTATGGCTACACCTTC
TRBV29-1	once	TRBJ2-3	.	CSVEGRVADTQYF	TGCAGCGTTGAGGGCAGGGTTGCAGATACGCAGTATTTT
TRBV12-5	.	TRBJ2-5	.	CASGPDRGGKQTQYF	TGTGCTAGTGGTCCCGATAGGGGGGGCAAACAGACCCAGTACTTC
TRBV28	few	TRBJ2-2	TRBD1	CASGQTNTGELFF	TGTGCCTCGGGACAGACGAACACCGGGGAGCTGTTTTTT
TRBV9	.	TRBJ1-2	.	CASSSPAGRNYGYTF	TGTGCCAGCAGCTCACCGGCAGGAAGGAACTATGGCTACACCTTC
TRBV20-1	.	TRBJ1-2	.	CSASNNYGYTF	TGCAGTGCTAGCAATAACTATGGCTACACCTTC
TRBV24-1	.	TRBJ2-2	TRBD2	CATNPGGRTSGATGELFF	TGTGCCACCAACCCAGGGGGCAGGACTAGCGGGGCCACCGGGGAGCTGTTTTTT
TRBV21-1	few	TRBJ1-5	.	CASSIRDRSAFQPQHF	TGTGCCAGCAGCATCCGGGACAGGAGTGCATTTCAGCCCCAGCATTTT
TRBV5-1	.	TRBJ2-5	.	CASSLDTSGETQYF	TGCGCCAGCAGCCTGGATACTAGTGGGGAGACCCAGTACTTC
TRBV7-2	.	TRBJ2-7	.	CASSQGPEAEQYF	TGTGCCAGCAGCCAAGGGCCGGAGGCCGAGCAGTACTTC
TRBV19	.	TRBJ2-4	.	CASSIGREEGKNIQYF	TGTGCCAGTAGTATAGGGAGGGAGGAGGGTAAAAACATTCAGTACTTC
TRBV27	.	TRBJ2-1	TRBD2	CATAGGSSYNEQFF	TGTGCCACCGCGGGGGGGAGCTCCTACAATGAGCAGTTCTTC
TRBV2	.	TRBJ1-2	TRBD1	CASSGGQGGGYTF	TGTGCCAGCAGCGGGGGACAGGGAGGAGGCTACACCTTC
TRBV18	.	TRBJ2-3	.	CASSPPNTDTQYF	TGTGCCAGCTCACCACCTAACACAGATACGCAGTATTTT
TRBV27	.	TRBJ2-3	.	CASSSLVWTSTDTQYF	TGTGCCAGCAGTTCCCTGGTTTGGACTAGCACAGATACGCAGTATTTT